The 2 T cell receptor beta chains presented below share a single source sample, sequenced in a study of early T cells in non-severe SARS-CoV-2 infection. TCRdb reprocessed the 5' RACE reads via MiXCR and lists one record per CDR3 protein. The table records some 45,000 distinct CDR3 sequences, less than 6.5% of them present only once. The sequenced sample was whole blood, obtained at baseline. All receptors come from an adult who was a healthcare worker with PCR-confirmed SARS-CoV-2 infection or an uninfected control (not recorded which).

This clonotype was counted many times. This rearrangement joins TRBV19 to TRBJ2-3, with D tentatively TRBD1 (5 bases). V was clipped by 7 bases and J by 1 base, with 12 bases between them. The CDR3 totals 14 residues. Per the germline V gene, CDR1 is LNHDA and CDR2 is SQIVND (reference sequence). In nucleotides, the CDR3 is TGTGCCAGTACTAGACAGTTTGGCACAGATACGCAGTATTTT. Its protein is CASTRQFGTDTQYF.

This clonotype has at least ten counts. The gene calls are TRBV18 and TRBJ1-1; D may be TRBD1 (5 bases). Germline values: CDR1 KGHSH, CDR2 LQKENI. Trimming took 3 bases from V and 4 from J, leaving 12 bases between them. The CDR3 has 14 amino acids. CDR3 in amino acids: CASSPAGGGTEAFF. CDR3 bases: TGTGCCAGCTCACCCGCCGGGGGGGGCACTGAAGCTTTCTTT.